This T cell receptor beta chain was recorded in a study of T cells of healthy individuals. Using its own MiXCR run on the 5' RACE reads, TCRdb lists one record per CDR3 protein. The sample includes fewer than 75,000 distinct CDR3 sequences, 15% to 20% of them seen just once. The CDR3 is 11 amino acids. Germline V gives CDR1 LGHDT, CDR2 YNNKEL (reference sequence). The V and J ends lost 4 bases and 6 bases respectively, with 7 bases between them. The V call is TRBV3-1, the J call TRBJ2-7; the D is unclear. This sequence originates from a human donor in good health. CDR3 protein: CASSRATEQYF. CDR3 nucleotides: TGTGCCAGCAGCCGGGCTACCGAGCAGTACTTC.